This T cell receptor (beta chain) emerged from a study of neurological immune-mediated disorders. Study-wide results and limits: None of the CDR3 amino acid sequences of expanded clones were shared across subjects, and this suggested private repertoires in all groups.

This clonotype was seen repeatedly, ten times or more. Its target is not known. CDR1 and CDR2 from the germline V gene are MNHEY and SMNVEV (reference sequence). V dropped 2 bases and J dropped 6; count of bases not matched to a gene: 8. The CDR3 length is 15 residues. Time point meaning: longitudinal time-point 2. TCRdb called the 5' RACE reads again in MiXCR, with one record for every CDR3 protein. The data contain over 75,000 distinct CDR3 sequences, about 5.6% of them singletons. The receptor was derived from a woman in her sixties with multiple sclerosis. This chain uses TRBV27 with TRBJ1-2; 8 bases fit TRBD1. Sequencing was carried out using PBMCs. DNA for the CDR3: TGTGCCAGCAGTTTAGCCAGGGGGCGAGTCGATGGCTACACCTTC. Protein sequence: CASSLARGRVDGYTF.